The 7 T cell receptor beta chains listed next were all sequenced from one sample in a study of T cells in Graves' hyperthyroidism and ophthalmopathy. The TCR beta CDR3 regions underwent amplification using RNA transcripts as the source. During a first-round RT-PCR of the TCR CDR3, the HTBI primer set was used. TCRdb reanalysed the multiplex PCR reads using MiXCR and keeps one entry per CDR3 protein. Of under 400,000 distinct CDR3 sequences in the sample, less than 20% were seen once. Sequenced material: blood. These receptors originate from a woman aged 18 to 35 with Graves' hyperthyroidism that later progressed to Graves' ophthalmopathy.

Many counts were recorded for this clonotype. This chain links TRBV28 with TRBJ2-3; no reliable D call. The CDR3 is 13 amino acids. Trimming shortened V by 5 bases and J by 0 bases, and 6 bases separated the two germline ends. Germline CDR1 MDHEN, CDR2 SYDVKM. The CDR3, as DNA: TGTGCCAGCAGTAGGGTTAGCACAGATACGCAGTATTTT. Translating it yields CASSRVSTDTQYF.

This clonotype was observed many times. This chain links TRBV2 with TRBJ1-5; TRBD1 agrees at 7 bases. V dropped 6 bases and J dropped 6; count of bases not matched to a gene: 11. Germline V gene lookup returns CDR1 SNHLY and CDR2 FYNNEI. The CDR3 totals 15 residues. CDR3 nucleotides: TGTGCCAGCAGGGGAGGACAGGCTCCTATTCAGCCCCAGCATTTT. Translation gives CASRGGQAPIQPQHF.

This clonotype has ten or more counts. J is TRBJ2-7 and V is TRBV20-1; D may be TRBD2 (5 bases). Germline values: CDR1 DFQATT, CDR2 SNEGSKA (reference sequence). V lost 2 bases and J lost 3, with 11 bases in between. This CDR3 has 13 amino acids. CDR3 residues: CSARNSGNYEQYF. CDR3 DNA: TGCAGTGCTAGAAACAGCGGTAACTACGAGCAGTACTTC.

The CDR3 region has the DNA TGTGCCAGCAGCCTCACTGGAGCGGGAGGCTACGAGCAGTACTTC. This gives the protein CASSLTGAGGYEQYF. J is TRBJ2-7 and V is TRBV3-1; 9 bases map to TRBD2. Germline-derived CDR1 and CDR2 are LGHDT and YNNKEL (reference sequence). The CDR3 is 15 residues long. V trimming: 4 bases; J trimming: 3 bases; junction bases outside the gene matches: 7.

This clonotype has just a few counts. The chain carries TRBV28 and TRBJ2-1, with no clear D. CDR1 is MDHEN and CDR2 is SYDVKM in the germline V gene. V lost 5 bases, J lost 12 bases, and 8 bases lay in between. The CDR3 spans 10 residues. The CDR3 loop is CASSDERQFF. The DNA of the CDR3 is TGTGCCAGCAGTGACGAAAGGCAGTTCTTC.

The chain recombines TRBV28 with TRBJ2-7; the match to TRBD2 covers 8 bases. The CDR3 totals 15 residues. Losses at the gene ends were 4 bases for V and 2 bases for J; bases not matched to a gene: 7. Germline assignment: CDR1 MDHEN and CDR2 SYDVKM. CDR3 sequence reads: CASSSSGSTPYEQYF. The CDR3 DNA reads TGTGCCAGCAGTTCGAGCGGGAGCACCCCCTACGAGCAGTACTTC.

V gene TRBV7-8 combines with J gene TRBJ2-2; D is unclear. Trimming removed 4 bases at V and 4 bases at J, with 13 bases between. CDR1 is SGHVS, CDR2 FQNEAQ, per germline. This CDR3 comprises 15 residues. The CDR3 loop reads CASSSGISPTGELFF. The CDR3 DNA follows: TGTGCCAGCAGCTCGGGCATTTCCCCCACCGGGGAGCTGTTTTTT.